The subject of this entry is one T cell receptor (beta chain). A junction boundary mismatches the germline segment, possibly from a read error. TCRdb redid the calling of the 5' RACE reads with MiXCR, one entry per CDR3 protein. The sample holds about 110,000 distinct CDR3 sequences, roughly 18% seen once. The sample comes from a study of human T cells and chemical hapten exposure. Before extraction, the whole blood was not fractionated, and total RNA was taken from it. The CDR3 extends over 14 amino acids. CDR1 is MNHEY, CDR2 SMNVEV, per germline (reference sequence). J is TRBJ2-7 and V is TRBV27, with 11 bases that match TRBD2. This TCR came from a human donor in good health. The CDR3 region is CANSSTSGSREQYF. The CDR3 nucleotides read TGTGCCAACAGTTCTACTAGCGGGAGCCGCGAGCAGTACTTC.